Detailed here is one TCR beta chain. As processed by the authors: Nucleated cell number was recorded as an estimate derived from reference gene primer amplification. Using immunoSEQ multiplex PCR, the repertoire was profiled, and TCRdb retains in-frame clones only, with some absent. Clonal size and the V and J genes are those of that table, whereas D and trimming came from the DNA. Of 400,000 to 550,000 clones in the sample, 80% to 90% were seen once. This sample is drawn from a study of blood T cell repertoires in COVID-19. Overall study: The United States, Italy and Spain supplied acute and convalescent COVID-19 samples. In each case, the material was cDNA or gDNA derived from T cells, B-cell-depleted T cells, or PBMCs.

The junction had 9 bases not matched to a gene; V was cut back by 4 bases and J by 2 bases. The germline V gene encodes CDR1 WNHNN and CDR2 SYGVQD (reference sequence). The CDR3 extends over 17 amino acids. This TCR was sampled from a woman in her 30s with acute or convalescent COVID-19. Input material: peripheral blood. This sequence joins TRBV10-1 and TRBJ2-1; 9 positions agree with TRBD1. CDR3 bases: TGCGCCAGCAGTGCGTTACCCGACAGGGGGACCTACAATGAGCAGTTCTTC. It specifies CASSALPDRGTYNEQFF.